A selection of T cell receptor beta chains follows, all from one sample in a study of blood T cell repertoires in COVID-19. TCRdb's table, derived via immunoSEQ multiplex PCR, lists solely in-frame clones and lacks some. The table shows 400,000 to 550,000 clones, with around nine tenths occurring only once. The sequencing sample was made of peripheral blood. The receptor set was obtained from a woman between 25 and 40 years old with acute or convalescent COVID-19. Both conserved end residues are part of each CDR3. A D gene is named only where the DNA matches it firmly. Size tells how often a clone was seen (once, few, many) or the class of an expanded clone, and some rows leave it out.

V gene,clone size,J gene,D gene,CDR3 protein,CDR3 DNA
TRBV12-3/TRBV12-4,few,TRBJ1-2,-,CASSQTPNYGYTF,TGTGCCAGCAGTCAGACACCTAACTATGGCTACACCTTC
TRBV29-1,-,TRBJ1-2,-,CSDYGALGYTF,TGCAGCGACTACGGTGCTCTGGGCTACACCTTC
TRBV27,-,TRBJ1-1,-,CASSPGLLVEAFF,TGTGCCAGCAGTCCAGGGTTACTCGTTGAAGCTTTCTTT
TRBV7-8,-,TRBJ1-5,-,CASTILPRQPQHF,TGTGCCAGCACCATACTGCCCCGGCAGCCCCAGCATTTT
TRBV6-5,-,TRBJ1-1,-,CASRATEAFF,TGTGCCAGCAGGGCAACTGAAGCTTTCTTT
TRBV24-1,-,TRBJ2-1,-,CATSDPIEGTKISYNEQFF,TGTGCCACCAGTGACCCTATAGAGGGGACAAAAATATCCTACAATGAGCAGTTCTTC
TRBV5-1,-,TRBJ2-2,-,CASSLAQLNANTGELFF,TGCGCCAGCAGCTTGGCACAGCTGAATGCGAACACCGGGGAGCTGTTTTTT
TRBV27,many,TRBJ2-3,TRBD2,CASTSGGPLDTQYF,TGTGCCAGCACTAGCGGGGGTCCCTTGGATACGCAGTATTTT
TRBV6-5,-,TRBJ2-1,TRBD2,CASNRDGTRNNEQFF,TGTGCCAGCAACAGGGACGGGACTAGAAACAATGAGCAGTTCTTC
TRBV9,once,TRBJ2-1,TRBD1,CASSVGTGTYNEQFF,TGTGCCAGCAGCGTCGGGACAGGGACTTACAATGAGCAGTTCTTC
TRBV9,-,TRBJ2-7,TRBD1,CASSVEAGDREYF,TGTGCCAGCAGCGTGGAGGCGGGGGACAGGGAATACTTC
TRBV7-9,-,TRBJ2-5,TRBD1,CASSTKRTGGGETQYF,TGTGCCAGCAGCACAAAAAGGACAGGGGGCGGCGAGACCCAGTACTTC
TRBV28,-,TRBJ1-5,-,CASSFRSGSQPQHF,TGTGCCAGCAGTTTTCGGTCAGGGTCTCAGCCCCAGCATTTT
TRBV5-4,-,TRBJ2-3,TRBD2,CASSPKSGGAVSDTQYF,TGTGCCAGCAGCCCAAAAAGCGGGGGGGCCGTTTCAGATACGCAGTATTTT
TRBV5-8,-,TRBJ2-3,-,CASSLGRGQTDTQYF,TGTGCCAGCAGCTTGGGGAGGGGTCAAACAGATACGCAGTATTTT
TRBV7-9,-,TRBJ2-3,TRBD1,CASSPMDRLTDTQYF,TGTGCCAGCAGCCCAATGGACAGGCTCACAGATACGCAGTATTTT
TRBV19,-,TRBJ2-7,TRBD1,CASSPIWGQGIYEQYF,TGTGCCAGTAGTCCAATTTGGGGACAGGGGATCTACGAGCAGTACTTC
TRBV30,-,TRBJ1-5,-,CAWGGRINQPQHF,TGTGCCTGGGGGGGGAGAATCAATCAGCCCCAGCATTTT
TRBV5-1,-,TRBJ1-1,-,CASSQQGRFDTEAFF,TGCGCCAGCAGCCAGCAGGGGCGCTTTGACACTGAAGCTTTCTTT